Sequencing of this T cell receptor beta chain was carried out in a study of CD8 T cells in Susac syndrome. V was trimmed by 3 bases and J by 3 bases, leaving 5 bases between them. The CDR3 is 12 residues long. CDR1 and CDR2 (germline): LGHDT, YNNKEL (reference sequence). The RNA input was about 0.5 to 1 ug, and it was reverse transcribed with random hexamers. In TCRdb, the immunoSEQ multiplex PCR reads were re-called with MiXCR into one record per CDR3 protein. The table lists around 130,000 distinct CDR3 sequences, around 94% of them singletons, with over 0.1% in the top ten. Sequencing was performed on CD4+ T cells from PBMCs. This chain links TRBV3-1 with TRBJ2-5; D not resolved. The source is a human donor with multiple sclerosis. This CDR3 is CASSQPEETQYF. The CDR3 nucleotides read TGTGCCAGCAGCCAGCCCGAAGAGACCCAGTACTTC.